This T cell receptor (beta chain) was sequenced during a study of CD8 T cells in ankylosing spondylitis. V was pared by 0 bases and J by 0 bases, with 10 bases between. This CDR3 has 15 residues. Germline CDR1 and CDR2: SGDLS and YYNGEE. MiXCR, applied by TCRdb to the 5' RACE reads, yields one record per CDR3 protein. This repertoire shows about 5,700 distinct CDR3 sequences, around 2.3% found once; its top ten account for 40% to 65%. In its sample, this clonotype was seen many times. The sequencing sample was made of blood, either unsorted or a sorted T cell fraction (not recorded which). The J gene is TRBJ2-7, the V gene TRBV9; D is uncertain. This receptor was obtained from a male donor with ankylosing spondylitis or in good health (not recorded which). The CDR3 sequence: CASSVDVGSSYEQYF. In DNA, the CDR3 is TGTGCCAGCAGCGTAGATGTTGGCAGCTCCTACGAGCAGTACTTC. Supplemented by reference TRBV9 and TRBJ2-7, the full variable domain reads DSGVTQTPKHLITATGQRVTLRCSPRSGDLSVYWYQQSLDQGLQFLIQYYNGEERAKGNILERFSAQQFPDLHSELNLSSLELGDSALYFCASSVDVGSSYEQYFGPGTRLTVT.